One and the same sample provided the 16 T cell receptor beta chains below, sequenced in a study of ipilimumab plus nivolumab after autologous stem cell transplantation. Measured with immunoSEQ multiplex PCR; TCRdb has only the in-frame clones, and not every one. The data hold 20,000 to 30,000 clones, with about 86% observed a single time. The input for sequencing was PBMCs, taken in a trial of ipilimumab plus nivolumab as post-transplant consolidation. Receptors were obtained from a male donor with diffuse large B-cell lymphoma.

The chain recombines TRBV25-1 with TRBJ2-2; D assignment may be TRBD1 or TRBD2 (5 bases each). V lost 7 bases and J lost 4, with 13 bases in between. This CDR3 region has 14 residues. CDR1 is MGHDK and CDR2 is SYGVNS in the germline V gene. CDR3 in amino acids: CASTGTAITGELFF. In DNA form, the CDR3 reads TGTGCCAGCACAGGGACCGCGATCACCGGGGAGCTGTTTTTT. The full variable domain, with the rest looked up from reference TRBV25-1 and TRBJ2-2, is EADIYQTPRYLVIGTGKKITLECSQTMGHDKMYWYQQDPGMELHLIHYSYGVNSTEKGDLSSESTVSRIRTEHFPLTLESARPSHTSQYLCASTGTAITGELFFGEGSRLTVL.

V is TRBV6-1 and J is TRBJ1-6; D is ambiguous. Trimming shortened V by 1 base and J by 9 bases, and 16 bases separated the two germline ends. Germline V gives CDR1 MNHNS, CDR2 SASEGT. This CDR3 is 16 amino acids long. Here the CDR3 DNA reads TGTGCCAGCAGTGAAGTCGGACCGAACTTCGGTTCACCCCTCCACTTT. This sequence encodes CASSEVGPNFGSPLHF.

This chain links TRBV21-1 with TRBJ1-3. TRBV21-1 is recorded as a pseudogene. The CDR3 has 16 amino acids. The CDR3 is CASPPPQGLSGSTIYF. DNA for the CDR3: TGTGCCAGTCCCCCCCCACAGGGACTCTCTGGAAGCACCATATATTTT.

The chain combines TRBV5-1 with TRBJ2-7; 7 bases are shared with TRBD1. V lost 0 bases and J lost 6; bases outside the gene matches: 0. The CDR3 covers 12 residues. CDR1 is SGHRS, CDR2 YFSETQ, per germline. The DNA for the CDR3 is TGCGCCAGCAGCTTGGACAGGGGCGAGCAGTACTTC. It translates to CASSLDRGEQYF.

The chain carries TRBV9 and TRBJ2-1, with 13 bases aligning to TRBD2. The CDR3 spans 16 residues. Unmatched junction bases numbered 9, after V lost 3 bases and J lost 9 bases. Germline lookup yields CDR1 SGDLS and CDR2 YYNGEE. The DNA of the CDR3 is TGTGCCAGCAGCGGCCAGGGACTAGCGGGGCTCGGTGAGCAGTTCTTC. It yields the protein CASSGQGLAGLGEQFF.

V and J are TRBV19 and TRBJ2-5; 7 bases are a match to TRBD2. Germline-derived CDR1 and CDR2 are LNHDA and SQIVND (reference sequence). J gave up 5 bases and V 3 bases, and 6 bases lay outside the gene matches. The CDR3 totals 14 residues. Here the CDR3 reads CASSMGGFGETQYF. In nucleotides, the CDR3 is TGTGCCAGTAGTATGGGGGGGTTTGGGGAGACCCAGTACTTC.

The table lists this clone with a few counts. This rearrangement joins TRBV4-2 to TRBJ2-7; 7 bases line up with TRBD1. The CDR3 is made up of 14 amino acids. J gave up 3 bases and V 2 bases, and 4 bases lay outside the gene matches. Germline values: CDR1 LGHNA, CDR2 YNFKEQ. CDR3 residues: CASSQSPGGYEQYF. The CDR3 coding sequence is TGTGCCAGCAGCCAATCACCAGGGGGCTACGAGCAGTACTTC.

The chain uses TRBV5-4 and TRBJ2-3, with a tentative D call TRBD2 (5 bases). Trimming shortened V by 2 bases and J by 0 bases, and 10 bases separated the two germline ends. This CDR3 has 15 amino acids. Germline V gene data show CDR1 as SGHNT and CDR2 as YYREEE (reference sequence). The CDR3: CASSLGRTSTDTQYF. CDR3 nucleotides: TGTGCCAGCAGCTTAGGTAGGACTAGCACAGATACGCAGTATTTT.

V gene TRBV19 combines with J gene TRBJ1-3; D unresolved. The V end was cut by 7 bases, the J end by 0 bases, with 10 bases between. This CDR3 is built from 14 residues. Germline loops: CDR1 LNHDA, CDR2 SQIVND (reference sequence). CDR3 amino acids: CASIEHNSGNTIYF. The CDR3 DNA sequence: TGTGCCAGTATAGAGCACAACTCTGGAAACACCATATATTTT.

The rearrangement links TRBV19 to TRBJ1-1; D is undetermined. CDR3 length: 13 amino acids. The V end lost 5 bases, the J end lost 2 bases, and 9 bases lay between the germline ends. Germline V lookup: CDR1 LNHDA, CDR2 SQIVND (reference sequence). The CDR3 DNA reads as TGTGCCAGTAGTTTAAGACGTAACACTGAAGCTTTCTTT. It yields the protein CASSLRRNTEAFF.

The chain has TRBV9 and TRBJ2-2; TRBD2 might be the D (5 bases). This CDR3 contains 14 residues. Trimming cost V 3 bases and J 2 bases, with 8 bases left between them. Germline V lookup: CDR1 SGDLS, CDR2 YYNGEE. This CDR3 is CASSGTLNTGELFF. CDR3 sequence (DNA): TGTGCCAGCAGCGGGACTCTCAACACCGGGGAGCTGTTTTTT.

The V gene is TRBV12-5, the J gene TRBJ2-7; 11 nucleotides line up with TRBD1. CDR3 size: 16 residues. In germline, CDR1 is LGHNT, CDR2 FRNRAP. Losses at the gene ends were 7 bases for V and 7 bases for J; bases not matched to a gene: 15. As DNA, the CDR3 is TGTGCTAGTGCGCGAAGTGGTGGACAGGGGGCAAGGGAGCAGTACTTC. It yields the protein CASARSGGQGAREQYF. Drawing the rest from reference TRBV12-5 and TRBJ2-7, the complete variable domain is DARVTQTPRHKVTEMGQEVTMRCQPILGHNTVFWYRQTMMQGLELLAYFRNRAPLDDSGMPKDRFSAEMPDATLATLKIQPSEPRDSAVYFCASARSGGQGAREQYFGPGTRLTVT.

This chain uses TRBV5-1 with TRBJ2-5, with D possibly TRBD2 on 6 matching bases. The CDR3 has 14 amino acids. Germline V gene data show CDR1 as SGHRS and CDR2 as YFSETQ. Trimming took off 3 bases at V and 2 bases at J, with 11 bases between the two ends. The CDR3 nucleotides are TGCGCCAGCAGCTACTCGGGGGAGCAAGAGACCCAGTACTTC. Its protein product is CASSYSGEQETQYF.

This rearrangement joins TRBV19 to TRBJ1-2; 7 bases match TRBD1. The length of the CDR3 is 14 residues. J lost 6 bases, V lost 6 bases, and 10 bases had no gene match. Germline-derived CDR1 and CDR2 are LNHDA and SQIVND (reference sequence). In DNA form, the CDR3 reads TGTGCCAGTAGGAAAGAGGGGGCTGCGCATGGCTACACCTTC. It encodes CASRKEGAAHGYTF. Complete variable domain (other parts from reference TRBV19 and TRBJ1-2): DGGITQSPKYLFRKEGQNVTLSCEQNLNHDAMYWYRQDPGQGLRLIYYSQIVNDFQKGDIAEGYSVSREKKESFPLTVTSAQKNPTAFYLCASRKEGAAHGYTFGSGTRLTVV.

V is TRBV12-5 and J is TRBJ1-4; D unresolved. This CDR3 region has 13 residues. V lost 6 bases, J lost 7 bases, and 12 bases lay in between. CDR1 and CDR2 from the germline V gene are LGHNT and FRNRAP. CDR3 DNA: TGTGCTAGTGGCACAAGTGCGGGTGAAAAACTGTTTTTT. The encoded protein is CASGTSAGEKLFF.

This clone was observed a few times. The gene calls are TRBV29-1 and TRBJ1-1; D not certain. The CDR3 runs to 11 residues. Per the germline V gene, CDR1 is SQVTM and CDR2 is ANQGSEA. Between the trimmed V and J ends, which lost 6 bases and 5 bases, there was a span of 10 bases. This CDR3 is CSVRGGTEAFF. DNA for the CDR3: TGCAGCGTCAGAGGAGGAACTGAAGCTTTCTTT.